One sample yielded the 11 T cell receptor beta chains listed below, sequenced in a study of control samples from healthy donors and cancer patients (dated by TCRdb to 2018 to 2021). Library prep was done by the immunoSEQ multiplex PCR assay. TCRdb limited this immuneACCESS table to in-frame rearrangements with V and J called. A share of clones is missing; checked studies link under half to unresolved V genes, and the rest is unexplained. The sample table records 69,000 or so clones; about 94% of these occur just once. The ten largest clones add up to more than 2.5% of the sample. Sequences were obtained from blood. Receptors were obtained from a woman aged 30 to 39 in good health.

The V call is TRBV9, the J call TRBJ2-1, with 9 bases matching TRBD1. Per the germline V gene, CDR1 is SGDLS and CDR2 is YYNGEE. The V and J ends lost 2 bases and 5 bases, in that order; junction bases with no gene match: 5. The length of the CDR3 is 15 residues. CDR3 sequence reads: CASSVGQGSDNEQFF. In nucleotides, the CDR3 is TGTGCCAGCAGCGTCGGACAGGGGAGCGACAATGAGCAGTTCTTC.

The CDR3 region is CASSARAPAIAGGNTGELFF. The CDR3 nucleotides read TGTGCCAGCAGCGCGCGAGCCCCCGCCATAGCGGGGGGGAACACCGGGGAGCTGTTTTTT. V usage is TRBV9 and J usage is TRBJ2-2; 10 nucleotides agree with TRBD2. This CDR3 comprises 20 residues. The V gene end was trimmed by 3 bases and the J gene end by 1 base; junction bases not matched to a gene: 15. Germline CDR1 and CDR2: SGDLS and YYNGEE.

The J gene is TRBJ1-2, the V gene TRBV6-5, with a possible D match to TRBD1 (5 bases). The CDR3 length is 14 residues. Trimming shortened V by 6 bases and J by 3 bases, and 14 bases separated the two germline ends. Germline CDR1 and CDR2: MNHEY and SVGAGI. This CDR3 reads CASSPITGYYGYTF. CDR3 DNA: TGTGCCAGCAGCCCAATAACAGGTTACTATGGCTACACCTTC.

The rearrangement links TRBV28 to TRBJ1-2; D is undetermined. This CDR3 spans 13 amino acids. V gave up 4 bases and J gave up 2 bases, with 8 bases separating them. CDR1 and CDR2 (germline): MDHEN, SYDVKM. CDR3: CASSYSENYGYTF. The CDR3 DNA reads as TGTGCCAGCAGTTATAGTGAAAACTATGGCTACACCTTC.

The chain recombines TRBV14 with TRBJ1-2; perhaps TRBD1 as D (5 bases). CDR3 length: 16 amino acids. V was shortened by 4 bases and J by 4 bases, with 19 bases between the two germline ends. CDR1 is SGHDN and CDR2 is FVKESK in the germline V gene. This CDR3 is CASSPTFGQGPYGYTF. As DNA, the CDR3 is TGTGCCAGCAGCCCCACCTTTGGGCAGGGACCCTATGGCTACACCTTC. Full variable domain (outside the CDR3, taken from reference TRBV14 and TRBJ1-2): EAGVTQFPSHSVIEKGQTVTLRCDPISGHDNLYWYRRVMGKEIKFLLHFVKESKQDESGMPNNRFLAERTGGTYSTLKVQPAELEDSGVYFCASSPTFGQGPYGYTFGSGTRLTVV.

This CDR3 reads CASRAQGRAYGYTF. In DNA, the CDR3 is TGTGCCAGCAGAGCCCAGGGGAGGGCCTATGGCTACACCTTC. The chain has TRBV6-5 and TRBJ1-2; D is possibly TRBD1 (6 bases). Germline-derived CDR1 and CDR2 are MNHEY and SVGAGI. The length of the CDR3 is 14 residues. Trimming cost V 6 bases and J 4 bases, with 15 bases left between them.

This clone was seen just once. The rearrangement links TRBV6-2 or TRBV6-3 to TRBJ1-5; 12 bases match TRBD1. The CDR3 loop spans 15 amino acids. The V gene end was trimmed by 6 bases and the J gene end by 6 bases; junction bases not matched to a gene: 6. In germline, CDR1 is MNHEY, CDR2 SVGEGT. CDR3 sequence: CASSGTGGLGQPQHF. The CDR3 DNA follows: TGTGCCAGCAGCGGGACAGGGGGCCTCGGTCAGCCCCAGCATTTT.

The CDR3 DNA is TGTGCCAGCAGCCAAGATCTGGTTACCCAAGAGACCCAGTACTTC. Amino acids: CASSQDLVTQETQYF. The V gene is TRBV3-1 (or the pseudogene TRBV3-2), the J gene TRBJ2-5; D gene uncertain. The CDR3 consists of 15 residues. From germline, CDR1 is LGHDT and CDR2 YNNKEL (reference sequence). The V end lost 0 bases, the J end lost 1 base, and 9 bases lay between the germline ends.

This chain links TRBV7-2 with TRBJ2-5; D gene ambiguous. The V end was cut by 5 bases, the J end by 2 bases, with 9 bases between. CDR1 and CDR2 (germline): SGHTA, FQGNSA. CDR3 length: 13 residues. CDR3 DNA sequence: TGTGCCAGCAGCACTCGGGTACAAGAGACCCAGTACTTC. Protein product: CASSTRVQETQYF.

CDR3 nucleotides: TGTGCCAGCAGCGCGGGAGCGGGGGGGACAAACATTCAGTACTTC. The encoded protein is CASSAGAGGTNIQYF. V and J are TRBV9 and TRBJ2-4; TRBD2 agrees at 10 bases. Germline CDR1 and CDR2: SGDLS and YYNGEE. CDR3 length: 15 residues. With V trimmed by 3 bases and J by 6 bases, 6 bases remained unmatched.

This clone was recorded only once. The chain uses TRBV5-6 and TRBJ2-7, with 8 bases identical to TRBD1. The length of the CDR3 is 15 residues. V shed 6 bases, J shed 2 bases, and the junction held 10 bases outside the gene matches. Germline V CDR1 and CDR2: SGHDT, YYEEEE. CDR3 sequence reads: CASTKDREPPYEQYF. DNA of the CDR3: TGTGCCAGCACAAAGGACAGGGAGCCCCCCTACGAGCAGTACTTC.